This is a list of T cell receptor beta chains from one sample in a study of shared clonotypes between healthy human individuals. The protocol was immunoSEQ multiplex PCR, while the TCRdb copy is restricted to in-frame clones and leaves out a portion. Of around 2.5 million clones detected, 93% appear once; the ten largest clones hold 0.36%. Sample: naive CD4+ T cells from PBMCs. These TCRs come from a young man in good health. Some clones in this sample may be carry-over from other donors' samples. Each CDR3 is given without its conserved first and last residue. A row's size may be missing; if present it is once, few, many or a size class.

abundance,j_gene,v_gene,CDR3aa
-,TRBJ1-2,TRBV27,ASSWRRDVGAYGYT
-,TRBJ2-2,TRBV5-1,ASSITGVNTGELF
-,TRBJ1-5,TRBV30,AWSVGVANQPQH
once,TRBJ2-1,TRBV21-1,ASTLAGTYNEQF
-,TRBJ2-7,TRBV27,ASILGWDRGTYEQY
-,TRBJ1-2,TRBV6-5,ASSSSDMNYGYT
once,TRBJ1-4,TRBV29-1,SVARAGEKLF
-,TRBJ2-3,TRBV7-3,ASSSGGSDTQY
-,TRBJ2-1,TRBV5-1,ASRPTGGSYNEQF
-,TRBJ1-5,TRBV7-9,ASSLFGQGPLQPQH
-,TRBJ2-4,TRBV28,ASSLAGGAKNIQY
-,TRBJ2-3,TRBV30,AWSVSGRSTDTQY
-,TRBJ2-7,TRBV11-2,ASSLGRSGSYEQY
-,TRBJ2-3,TRBV6-1,ASGLAVTDTQY
-,TRBJ2-3,TRBV7-9,ASSPLLDRVRTDTQY
once,TRBJ2-7,TRBV6-6,ASSYLGAVSPY
-,TRBJ2-7,TRBV2,ASSGGRLTEQY
-,TRBJ1-1,TRBV5-1,ASSLARGAEAF
-,TRBJ2-5,TRBV5-5,ASSLVGAETQY
once,TRBJ2-6,TRBV18,ASSPVPTDSLSGANVLT
-,TRBJ2-4,TRBV7-2,ASSFLDSGRAVLENIQY
-,TRBJ1-3,TRBV4-3,ASSQDSGSGNTIY
once,TRBJ1-2,TRBV29-1,SVRIGGTLVHLGYGYT
-,TRBJ1-2,TRBV28,ASSLGTAYGYT
-,TRBJ1-4,TRBV5-1,ASSSQGPDEKLF
-,TRBJ2-7,TRBV5-1,ASSPRGGPLEQY
-,TRBJ2-7,TRBV2,ASMLQSGSYEQY
-,TRBJ2-6,TRBV6-5,ASREFSGANVLT
-,TRBJ1-2,TRBV28,ASDGIRGYT
-,TRBJ2-5,TRBV4-1,ASSQTGGPETQY
few,TRBJ1-1,TRBV14,ASSFVVSAEAF
once,TRBJ2-2,TRBV7-3,ASSLFAPSWNTGELF
-,TRBJ2-1,TRBV5-6,ASSLGTIQYNEQF
-,TRBJ2-5,TRBV5-5,ASSFVSGSQETQY
once,TRBJ2-7,TRBV7-8,ASSFRGGTSYEQY
-,TRBJ1-4,TRBV28,ASSSTLGGLF
-,TRBJ1-2,TRBV5-6,ASSRPTGGYT
-,TRBJ1-2,TRBV9,ASSVGQINYGYT